This T cell receptor beta chain was documented in a study of T-cell reconstitution after alpha-beta-depleted transplantation in children. Construction of the TCRbeta library involved unique molecular identifiers. TCRdb called the PCR reads again in MiXCR, with one record for every CDR3 protein. Of 900,000 or so distinct CDR3 sequences listed, 15% to 20% were seen once; the top ten hold around 5.3%. V lost 4 bases to trimming and J lost 5 bases; unmatched junction nucleotides: 6. CDR3 length: 15 residues. This clonotype was seen only a few times. The TCR originated in a male patient aged 10-17 years who had a stem cell transplant for acute lymphoblastic leukemia, so the T cells may come from the graft donor. Specimen: PBMCs, mostly from graft donor cells, collected 360 days after TCRalphabeta/CD19-depleted stem cell transplant. V is TRBV12-3 or TRBV12-4 and J is TRBJ2-3, with TRBD1 matching 10 bases. The CDR3 is CASSSRQGALDTQYF. DNA of the CDR3: TGTGCCAGCAGTTCCAGACAGGGGGCGTTAGATACGCAGTATTTT.